The present T cell receptor (beta chain) was sequenced within a study of blood T cell repertoires in COVID-19. The wider study: PBMCs, B-cell-depleted T cells, or T cells were the source of the cDNA or gDNA that made up the material.

Germline CDR1 is ENHRY and CDR2 is SYGVKD. The CDR3 is made up of 14 amino acids. Trimming took 7 bases from V and 3 from J, leaving 15 bases between them. Source study methods: Estimated nucleated cell counts came from reference gene primer amplification. Clones were sequenced by immunoSEQ multiplex PCR, and TCRdb holds only the in-frame ones, with some missing. Clone size and V and J calls were adopted from that table, with D and trimming inferred from the DNA. The repertoire holds 150,000 to 200,000 clones, with 86% as singletons. Those enrolled in Seattle joined during active infection and were followed longitudinally afterward.

Source material: peripheral blood. The TCR was taken from a woman aged 60-75 years with COVID-19, enrolled during active disease. The chain combines TRBV10-3 with TRBJ1-2; D unresolved. The CDR3 sequence: CAITPAGGDYGYTF. In nucleotides, the CDR3 is TGTGCCATCACCCCGGCGGGAGGAGACTATGGCTACACCTTC.